This entry features one T cell receptor (beta chain) sequence. Its antigen is not known. The naive CD8 subset, CD45RO-negative cells positively selected for CCR7, excluded terminally differentiated effector memory CD45RA+ cells. These data belong to a study of shared clonotypes between healthy human individuals. Whole-study findings and limits: Researchers found naive subsets generally carried larger estimated richness than memory subsets.

Method: immunoSEQ multiplex PCR; TCRdb's copy keeps in-frame clones and lacks some. The sample yields some 2 million clones, about 95% seen once. The CDR3 has 15 residues. Per germline, CDR1 LNHNV and CDR2 YYDKDF (reference sequence). Trimming left V 0 bases short and J 3 bases short, with 12 bases between. The sample was naive CD8+ T cells sorted from blood. The chain has TRBV15 and TRBJ2-7, with D maybe TRBD1 (6 bases). The source of this sequence is a man aged 18-30 years in good health. The CDR3 DNA reads TGTGCCACCAGCAGAGATGATGGGGGCGGCTACGAGCAGTACTTC. Encoded protein: CATSRDDGGGYEQYF.